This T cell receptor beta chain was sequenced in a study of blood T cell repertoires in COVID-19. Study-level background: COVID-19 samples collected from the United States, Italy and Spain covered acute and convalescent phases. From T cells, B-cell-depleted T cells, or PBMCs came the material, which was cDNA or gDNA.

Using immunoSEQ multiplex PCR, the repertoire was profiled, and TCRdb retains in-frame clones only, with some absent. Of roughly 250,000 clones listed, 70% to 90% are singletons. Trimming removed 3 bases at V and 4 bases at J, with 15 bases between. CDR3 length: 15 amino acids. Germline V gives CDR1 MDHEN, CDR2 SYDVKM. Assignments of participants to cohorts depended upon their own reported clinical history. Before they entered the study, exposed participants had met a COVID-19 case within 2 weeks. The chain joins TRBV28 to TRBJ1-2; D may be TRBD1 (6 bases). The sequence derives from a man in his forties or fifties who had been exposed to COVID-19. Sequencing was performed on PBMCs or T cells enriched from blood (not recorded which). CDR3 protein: CASSLGQGRIYGYTF. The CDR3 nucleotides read TGTGCCAGCAGTTTGGGGCAGGGGCGCATCTATGGCTACACCTTC.